This is a list of T cell receptor beta chains from one sample in a study of blood T cell repertoires in COVID-19. The repertoire was sequenced with immunoSEQ multiplex PCR; TCRdb's copy has only in-frame clones and lacks some. Of 180,000 or so clones in the sample, 80% to 90% were seen once. Sequencing was carried out using peripheral blood. The receptors here all came from a human donor with active or convalescent COVID-19. The donor label of this sample is uncertain. Each CDR3 is given with its conserved first and last residue. A D gene is named only where the DNA matches it firmly. Rows give clone size only sometimes, using once, few, many, or a class for an expanded clone.

v_gene	abundance	j_gene	d_gene	CDR3aa	CDR3nt
TRBV7-2	few	TRBJ1-2	TRBD1	CASSFRQGDGYTF	TGTGCCAGCAGTTTCAGACAGGGGGATGGCTACACCTTC
TRBV5-4	-	TRBJ2-3	TRBD2	CASSRRTSGRIDTQYF	TGTGCCAGCAGCCGAAGGACTAGCGGGAGAATAGATACGCAGTATTTT
TRBV24-1	-	TRBJ1-4	-	CATSAGGAALNEKLFF	TGTGCCACCAGTGCGGGGGGAGCGGCCCTTAATGAAAAACTGTTTTTT
TRBV20-1	-	TRBJ1-4	-	CSASLRSPSNEKLFF	TGCAGTGCTAGTTTACGGTCCCCTTCTAATGAAAAACTGTTTTTT
TRBV30	-	TRBJ1-5	-	CAWSGGSNQPQHF	TGTGCCTGGAGCGGGGGAAGCAATCAGCCCCAGCATTTT
TRBV6-2/TRBV6-3	-	TRBJ2-7	TRBD1	CASSPTGTGKYEQYF	TGTGCCAGCAGTCCAACCGGGACAGGGAAGTACGAGCAGTACTTC
TRBV28	-	TRBJ2-7	TRBD2	CASGTSGYSYEQYF	TGTGCCAGCGGGACTAGCGGGTACTCCTACGAGCAGTACTTC
TRBV5-6	-	TRBJ2-7	-	CASSVRTEQYF	TGTGCCAGCAGCGTTAGGACAGAGCAGTACTTC
TRBV2	-	TRBJ2-7	-	CASSEARGKPTYEQYF	TGTGCCAGCAGTGAAGCGCGGGGTAAACCCACCTACGAGCAGTACTTC
TRBV3-1/TRBV3-2	few	TRBJ1-1	-	CASSRTAQRAFF	TGTGCCAGCAGCCGGACAGCCCAAAGAGCTTTCTTT
TRBV6-5	-	TRBJ1-5	-	CASSYSGVQPQHF	TGTGCCAGCAGTTATTCAGGGGTTCAGCCCCAGCATTTT
TRBV7-9	-	TRBJ1-2	-	CASSLGIVGLYGYTF	TGTGCCAGCAGCTTGGGCATTGTGGGCCTTTATGGCTACACCTTC
TRBV24-1	-	TRBJ1-1	TRBD1	CATSDPTRDSEAFF	TGTGCCACCAGTGACCCAACCCGGGACAGTGAAGCTTTCTTT
TRBV18	-	TRBJ2-7	TRBD1	CASSPRAGGPSEQYF	TGTGCCAGCTCACCACGGGCAGGGGGCCCTTCGGAGCAGTACTTC
TRBV6-7	-	TRBJ1-2	-	CASSYPGHLYGYTF	TGTGCCAGCAGTTATCCGGGACACCTCTATGGCTACACCTTC
TRBV9	-	TRBJ2-4	-	CASSATDLAKNIQYF	TGTGCCAGCAGCGCTACAGATCTAGCCAAAAACATTCAGTACTTC